Shown below are 23 T cell receptor beta chains from a single sample sequenced in a study of cytomegalovirus exposure and HLA in healthy donors. PCR was performed using 60 Vbeta and 13 Jbeta primers. TCRdb's table, derived via immunoSEQ multiplex PCR, lists solely in-frame clones and lacks some. The data show about 90,000 clones, about three fifths seen once. Source material: PBMCs. The receptor source for this set is a woman in her twenties or thirties in good health and CMV-seropositive.

The chain combines TRBV10-2 with TRBJ1-6, with TRBD1 identical over 7 bases. The trim removed 11 bases at V and 10 bases at J, leaving 14 bases unmatched. CDR3 size: 14 residues. CDR1 WSHSY and CDR2 SAAADI come from the germline V gene. CDR3 sequence: CASKMETGNSPLHF. CDR3 nucleotide sequence: TGCGCCTCCAAGATGGAGACAGGGAACTCACCCCTCCACTTT.

The chain combines TRBV7-6 with TRBJ2-7, with 13 bases lining up with TRBD2. V gave up 0 bases and J gave up 9 bases; unmatched junction bases: 8. CDR3 length: 16 amino acids. Germline V gene data show CDR1 as SGHVS and CDR2 as FNYEAQ. The CDR3 coding sequence is TGTGCCAGCAGCTTAGCAAGTGGGACTAGCGGGAATAGGCAGTACTTC. The encoded protein is CASSLASGTSGNRQYF.

The chain recombines TRBV25-1 with TRBJ2-1; D perhaps matches TRBD1 (5 bases). The germline CDR1 and CDR2 sequences are MGHDK and SYGVNS. The CDR3 totals 16 residues. V dropped 4 bases and J dropped 9 bases, with 22 bases sitting between them. The CDR3 DNA is TGTGCCAGCAGTGGTTCCCGGGTCCATTGGGGCGTTGAGCAGTTCTTC. It specifies CASSGSRVHWGVEQFF.

This chain uses TRBV7-9 with TRBJ2-1; tentative D call: TRBD2 (6 bases). There are 13 residues in the CDR3. The V gene's germline CDR1 is SEHNR and CDR2 FQNEAQ (reference sequence). Trimming pared 3 bases from V and 7 bases from J, leaving 10 bases between. In DNA, the CDR3 is TGTGCCAGCAGCTTTTCTGGGGGGAATGAGCAGTTCTTC. Translation gives CASSFSGGNEQFF. The whole variable domain, filled in from reference TRBV7-9 and TRBJ2-1, reads DTGVSQNPRHKITKRGQNVTFRCDPISEHNRLYWYRQTLGQGPEFLTYFQNEAQLEKSRLLSDRFSAERPKGSFSTLEIQRTEQGDSAMYLCASSFSGGNEQFFGPGTRLTVL.

The chain joins TRBV28 to TRBJ1-1; D may be TRBD1 (5 bases). CDR1 and CDR2 from the germline V gene are MDHEN and SYDVKM. This CDR3 has 12 residues. Trimming took off 6 bases at V and 5 bases at J, with 10 bases between the two ends. The CDR3 DNA reads TGTGCCAGCAGAGAACAGGAAACTGAAGCTTTCTTT. It is translated as CASREQETEAFF.

The table lists this clone with a count of one. The rearrangement joins TRBV7-2 to TRBJ2-5, with 11 bases lining up with TRBD2. J lost 5 bases, V lost 7 bases, and 9 bases had no gene match. Germline CDR1 is SGHTA and CDR2 is FQGNSA. The CDR3 consists of 15 residues. For the CDR3, the DNA is TGTGCCAGCAAACTAGCGGGGGCAAATCGGGAGACCCAGTACTTC. Translation: CASKLAGANRETQYF. Based on the CDR3 plus reference TRBV7-2 and TRBJ2-5, the full variable domain is GAGVSQSPSNKVTEKGKDVELRCDPISGHTALYWYRQSLGQGLEFLIYFQGNSAPDKSGLPSDRFSAERTGGSVSTLTIQRTQQEDSAVYLCASKLAGANRETQYFGPGTRLLVL.

This rearrangement joins TRBV6-5 to TRBJ2-5, with a weak D call TRBD2 (5 bases). Looked up from germline, CDR1 is MNHEY and CDR2 is SVGAGI. The CDR3 is 14 amino acids. V dropped 5 bases and J dropped 9 bases, with 19 bases sitting between them. The DNA of the CDR3 is TGTGCCAGCAGTCGGGCCACCGGTCAAGCGGCCCAGTACTTC. This codes for CASSRATGQAAQYF.

This clone was observed a few times. The chain has TRBV7-2 and TRBJ2-2; 8 nucleotides align to TRBD1. Germline trimming cut 1 base from V and 5 bases from J; bases unmatched to any gene: 3. Per germline, CDR1 SGHTA and CDR2 FQGNSA. CDR3 size: 15 residues. In nucleotides, the CDR3 is TGTGCCAGCAGCTTAGGACAGGGGTCGACCGGGGAGCTGTTTTTT. Translated, it gives CASSLGQGSTGELFF.

This chain connects TRBV27 to TRBJ1-5; TRBD1 matches at 9 bases. Looked up from germline, CDR1 is MNHEY and CDR2 is SMNVEV (reference sequence). The CDR3 has 12 amino acids. The V and J ends lost 8 bases and 7 bases, in that order; junction bases with no gene match: 3. The CDR3 sequence is CASRDREQPQHF. For the CDR3, the DNA is TGTGCCAGCCGGGACAGGGAACAGCCCCAGCATTTT.

This chain links TRBV4-2 with TRBJ2-5; 11 nucleotides match TRBD2. In germline, CDR1 is LGHNA, CDR2 YNFKEQ. The CDR3 runs to 16 residues. With 0 bases clipped from V and 1 base from J, the junction kept 1 base outside the gene matches. The CDR3 DNA sequence: TGTGCCAGCAGCCAAGAAGGGACTAGCGGCCAAGAGACCCAGTACTTC. Its translation is CASSQEGTSGQETQYF.

The V gene is TRBV28, the J gene TRBJ1-6; TRBD1 aligns across 9 bases. Germline values: CDR1 MDHEN, CDR2 SYDVKM. V lost 1 base, J lost 7 bases, and 5 bases stayed unmatched. This CDR3 contains 16 residues. The CDR3 sequence is CASSLSLGTGNSPLHF. CDR3 coding DNA: TGTGCCAGCAGTTTATCTTTGGGGACAGGGAATTCACCCCTCCACTTT.

This clone showed up just once. The rearrangement uses TRBV28 and TRBJ1-1, with 7 bases lining up with TRBD1. Germline V gene data show CDR1 as MDHEN and CDR2 as SYDVKM. The CDR3 is 12 residues long. V was pared by 11 bases and J by 3 bases, with 6 bases of the junction left unmatched. The CDR3 sequence is CAGCTGDTEAFF. The CDR3 DNA is TGTGCCGGATGTACAGGGGACACTGAAGCTTTCTTT. Full variable domain (remainder filled in from reference TRBV28 and TRBJ1-1): DVKVTQSSRYLVKRTGEKVFLECVQDMDHENMFWYRQDPGLGLRLIYFSYDVKMKEKGDIPEGYSVSREKKERFSLILESASTNQTSMYLCAGCTGDTEAFFGQGTRLTVV.

This clone was recorded a few times. J is TRBJ1-4 and V is TRBV19; 7 bases line up with TRBD1. The CDR3 extends over 15 amino acids. From germline, CDR1 is LNHDA and CDR2 SQIVND (reference sequence). V dropped 7 bases and J dropped 2; count of bases not matched to a gene: 7. The CDR3 sequence is CASTPGQVTNEKLFF. CDR3 bases: TGTGCCAGTACCCCTGGACAGGTTACTAATGAAAAACTGTTTTTT.

This clone has a handful of counts. The chain couples TRBV7-2 to TRBJ2-7, with 8 nucleotides matching TRBD1. The CDR3 is 15 amino acids. V lost 2 bases to trimming and J lost 3 bases; unmatched junction nucleotides: 6. Germline V gene lookup returns CDR1 SGHTA and CDR2 FQGNSA. The DNA of the CDR3 is TGTGCCAGCAGCTTAAGGGCAGGGGGCCTCTACGAGCAGTACTTC. This sequence encodes CASSLRAGGLYEQYF.

For the CDR3, the DNA is TGTGCCAGCAGCTTAGACGGTACCAATCAGCCCCAGCATTTT. This gives the protein CASSLDGTNQPQHF. The chain carries TRBV7-8 and TRBJ1-5; D gene ambiguous. Trimming took 1 base from V and 3 from J, leaving 7 bases between them. CDR3 length: 14 amino acids. The germline V gene has CDR1 SGHVS and CDR2 FQNEAQ.

The chain recombines TRBV21-1 with TRBJ2-3; TRBD1, the table's D call, was not compared with the DNA. TRBV21-1 is recorded as a pseudogene. This CDR3 has 17 residues. The CDR3 is CASSKGQGALSTDTQYF. Here the CDR3 DNA reads TGTGCCAGCAGCAAAGGACAGGGGGCCTTGAGTACAGATACGCAGTATTTT.

J is TRBJ2-5 and V is TRBV30; TRBD2 matches 9 bases. Germline V gives CDR1 GTSNPN, CDR2 SVGIG (reference sequence). CDR3 length: 15 residues. V dropped 2 bases and J dropped 2; count of bases not matched to a gene: 6. As DNA, the CDR3 is TGTGCCTGGAGTTCCACTAGCGGGTTACAAGAGACCCAGTACTTC. The encoded protein is CAWSSTSGLQETQYF.

The chain links TRBV30 to TRBJ1-6, with no clear D. The V gene's germline CDR1 is GTSNPN and CDR2 SVGIG (reference sequence). This CDR3 region has 14 residues. Between the trimmed V and J ends, which lost 0 bases and 14 bases, there was a span of 17 bases. The chain's CDR3 is CAWSVNRPVGALHF. Written as DNA, the CDR3 is TGTGCCTGGAGTGTAAACCGACCCGTCGGGGCCCTCCACTTT.

This rearrangement joins TRBV5-1 to TRBJ1-2; D unclear. Trimming took off 6 bases at V and 4 bases at J, with 16 bases between the two ends. The CDR3 runs 14 residues. Germline V lookup: CDR1 SGHRS, CDR2 YFSETQ. CDR3 nucleotides: TGCGCCAGCACCCCCGAGAGCCCACTCTATGGCTACACCTTC. Its translation is CASTPESPLYGYTF.

The CDR3 loop is CASSTRLAGGAFYEQYF. CDR3 DNA: TGTGCCAGCAGCACTAGACTAGCGGGGGGGGCGTTCTACGAGCAGTACTTC. This chain connects TRBV7-8 to TRBJ2-7, with 14 positions matching TRBD2. Germline CDR1 and CDR2: SGHVS and FQNEAQ. The V segment lost 5 bases and the J segment 3 bases; nucleotides outside the gene matches: 9. CDR3 length equals 17 residues.

This clone was seen a few times. J is TRBJ1-1 and V is TRBV30; 7 bases align to TRBD1. In germline, CDR1 is GTSNPN, CDR2 SVGIG (reference sequence). The CDR3 length is 13 residues. Losses at the gene ends were 7 bases for V and 1 base for J; bases not matched to a gene: 6. CDR3 DNA: TGTGCCTTTAGGGGACAGTCGAACACTGAAGCTTTCTTT. Translated: CAFRGQSNTEAFF.

The genes are TRBV7-3 and TRBJ2-1; no firm D call. V was pared by 5 bases and J by 5 bases, with 13 bases between. The CDR3 is 14 amino acids. Germline lookup yields CDR1 SGHTA and CDR2 FQGTGA. CDR3 amino acids: CASSPQPTNNEQFF. The CDR3 region has the DNA TGTGCCAGCAGCCCTCAGCCGACAAACAATGAGCAGTTCTTC.

This clone turned up a few times. The V gene is TRBV7-9, the J gene TRBJ1-1, with D unclear. V was clipped by 2 bases and J by 7 bases, with 11 bases between them. The V gene's germline CDR1 is SEHNR and CDR2 FQNEAQ (reference sequence). The CDR3 loop spans 13 amino acids. The CDR3 bases are TGTGCCAGCAGCTTATTTAGGAGGGATGAAGCTTTCTTT. Translating it yields CASSLFRRDEAFF.